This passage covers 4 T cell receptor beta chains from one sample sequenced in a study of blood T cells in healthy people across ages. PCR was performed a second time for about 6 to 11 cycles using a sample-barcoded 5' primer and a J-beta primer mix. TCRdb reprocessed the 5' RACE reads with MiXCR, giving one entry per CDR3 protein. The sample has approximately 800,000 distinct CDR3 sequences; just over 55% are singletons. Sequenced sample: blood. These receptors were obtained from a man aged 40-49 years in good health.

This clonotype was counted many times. The CDR3 loop is CASSFMSGNQETQYF. The CDR3 DNA reads as TGTGCCAGCAGCTTTATGAGCGGAAATCAAGAGACCCAGTACTTC. This rearrangement joins TRBV7-2 to TRBJ2-5, with a possible D match to TRBD2 (5 bases). V was pared by 3 bases and J by 2 bases, with 13 bases between. Germline assignment: CDR1 SGHTA and CDR2 FQGNSA. CDR3 length equals 15 residues.

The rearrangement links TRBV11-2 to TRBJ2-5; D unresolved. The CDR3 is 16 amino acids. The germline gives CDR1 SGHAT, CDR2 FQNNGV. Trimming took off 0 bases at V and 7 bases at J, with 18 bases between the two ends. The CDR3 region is CASSLDREVWAGTQYF. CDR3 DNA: TGTGCCAGCAGCTTAGACCGAGAGGTCTGGGCTGGGACCCAGTACTTC.

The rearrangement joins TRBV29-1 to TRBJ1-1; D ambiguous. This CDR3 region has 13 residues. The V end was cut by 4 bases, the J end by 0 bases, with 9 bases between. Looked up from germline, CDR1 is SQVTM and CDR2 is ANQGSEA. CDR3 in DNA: TGCAGCGTTGGGGTGGGGATGAACACTGAAGCTTTCTTT. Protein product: CSVGVGMNTEAFF.

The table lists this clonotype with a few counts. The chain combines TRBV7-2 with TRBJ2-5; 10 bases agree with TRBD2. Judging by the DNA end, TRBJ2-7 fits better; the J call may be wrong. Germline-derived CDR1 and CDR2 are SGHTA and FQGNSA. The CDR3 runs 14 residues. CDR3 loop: CASSFLAGEVEQYF. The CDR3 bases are TGTGCCAGCAGCTTTCTAGCGGGAGAAGTCGAGCAGTACTTC.